One sample yielded the 16 T cell receptor beta chains listed below, sequenced in a study of T cell responses to AZD1222 COVID-19 vaccine. Some clones are missing from TCRdb's copy, which holds only in-frame ones; the method was immunoSEQ multiplex PCR. The sample carries roughly 97,000 clones, about 88% recorded once. The source material was peripheral blood, sampled on day 0 of AZD1222 vaccination. The receptor source for this set is an adult in good health.

The rearrangement links TRBV4-3 to TRBJ1-1; D gene uncertain. Per the germline V gene, CDR1 is LGHNA and CDR2 is YSLEER. Trimming shortened V by 5 bases and J by 0 bases, and 10 bases separated the two germline ends. The CDR3 sequence is 14 residues long. The CDR3 DNA reads TGCGCCAGCAGCTACAGACTCCTGAACACTGAAGCTTTCTTT. It codes for CASSYRLLNTEAFF.

V is TRBV19 and J is TRBJ2-7, with 7 bases that match TRBD1. From germline, CDR1 is LNHDA and CDR2 SQIVND (reference sequence). The CDR3 is 15 residues long. Germline trimming cut 3 bases from V and 0 bases from J; bases unmatched to any gene: 5. The CDR3 here is CASSIATGSSYEQYF. The CDR3 DNA reads as TGTGCCAGTAGTATCGCGACAGGGAGCTCCTACGAGCAGTACTTC.

This chain links TRBV7-9 with TRBJ2-7, with a possible D match to TRBD2 (6 bases). V was shortened by 5 bases and J by 2 bases, with 10 bases between the two germline ends. CDR3 length: 13 amino acids. The germline V gene encodes CDR1 SEHNR and CDR2 FQNEAQ (reference sequence). The DNA of the CDR3 is TGTGCCAGCAGCCCCGGAGGGCCCTACGAGCAGTACTTC. This codes for CASSPGGPYEQYF.

This chain joins TRBV7-2 and TRBJ1-2; D remains ambiguous. This CDR3 is 14 amino acids long. V was clipped by 8 bases and J by 7 bases, with 20 bases between them. Germline V gene sequence: CDR1 SGHTA, CDR2 FQGNSA. CDR3 sequence reads: CASGSPGLWSGYTF. The CDR3 region has the DNA TGTGCCAGCGGTAGCCCGGGGTTGTGGAGTGGCTACACCTTC.

The DNA of the CDR3 is TGCGCCAGCAGCCCGAGAAGAGAGACCCAGTACTTC. Its protein product is CASSPRRETQYF. The V gene is TRBV5-1, the J gene TRBJ2-5; the D is unclear. Trimming cost V 4 bases and J 4 bases, with 8 bases left between them. Per germline, CDR1 SGHRS and CDR2 YFSETQ. The CDR3 contains 12 residues. The full variable domain, its missing parts supplied by reference TRBV5-1 and TRBJ2-5, is KAGVTQTPRYLIKTRGQQVTLSCSPISGHRSVSWYQQTPGQGLQFLFEYFSETQRNKGNFPGRFSGRQFSNSRSEMNVSTLELGDSALYLCASSPRRETQYFGPGTRLLVL.

This clone was seen only a few times. The gene calls are TRBV6-1 and TRBJ2-5; TRBD2 agrees at 11 bases. J gave up 5 bases and V 2 bases, and 4 bases lay outside the gene matches. Germline V lookup: CDR1 MNHNS, CDR2 SASEGT. The CDR3 has 15 residues. This CDR3 is CASSEIAGGSETQYF. The CDR3, as DNA: TGTGCCAGCAGTGAAATAGCGGGGGGGTCGGAGACCCAGTACTTC.

J is TRBJ2-5 and V is TRBV5-1, with TRBD2 matching over 9 bases. In germline, CDR1 is SGHRS, CDR2 YFSETQ. V lost 2 bases, J lost 6 bases, and 8 bases stayed unmatched. CDR3 length: 15 amino acids. The CDR3: CASSFSGGEQKTQYF. The CDR3 nucleotides read TGCGCCAGCAGCTTTAGCGGGGGTGAACAAAAGACCCAGTACTTC.

The chain links TRBV19 to TRBJ1-5; possible D gene TRBD1, 6 bases. The germline gives CDR1 LNHDA, CDR2 SQIVND (reference sequence). The CDR3 has 15 residues. The germline V and J ends were trimmed by 6 bases and 7 bases, with 19 bases remaining between them. The CDR3 region is CASSVGLQGGQPQHF. DNA of the CDR3: TGTGCCAGTAGCGTGGGGTTACAGGGAGGACAGCCCCAGCATTTT.

This chain connects TRBV14 to TRBJ2-2; TRBD1 might be the D (6 bases). The CDR3 length is 16 residues. The germline V and J ends were trimmed by 1 base and 5 bases, with 14 bases remaining between them. CDR1 is SGHDN and CDR2 is FVKESK in the germline V gene. The CDR3 nucleotides read TGTGCCAGCAGCCAAGTACCTAGGGGGATAACCGGGGAGCTGTTTTTT. Residues: CASSQVPRGITGELFF.

V usage is TRBV19 and J usage is TRBJ1-1; D possibly corresponds to TRBD1 (5 bases). Trimming took 6 bases from V and 1 from J, leaving 12 bases between them. The CDR3 has 14 amino acids. Germline CDR1 reads LNHDA; CDR2 reads SQIVND (reference sequence). CDR3 DNA sequence: TGTGCCAGTAGGTCCGGGACGGGGAACACTGAAGCTTTCTTT. This sequence encodes CASRSGTGNTEAFF.

V is TRBV30 and J is TRBJ1-4, with D possibly matching TRBD1 (5 bases). This CDR3 is built from 18 residues. Germline V lookup: CDR1 GTSNPN, CDR2 SVGIG (reference sequence). The V end lost 2 bases, the J end lost 0 bases, and 19 bases lay between the germline ends. The CDR3 region is CAWSPIPGRLATNEKLFF. CDR3 coding DNA: TGTGCCTGGAGTCCCATTCCGGGACGCCTGGCAACTAATGAAAAACTGTTTTTT.

This clone was detected only once. The chain uses TRBV9 and TRBJ1-1, with no clear D. Germline CDR1 SGDLS, CDR2 YYNGEE. V was trimmed by 4 bases and J by 1 base, leaving 14 bases between them. This CDR3 has 15 residues. The CDR3 coding sequence is TGTGCCAGCAGCTTCGGGCGCGGTGCGAACACTGAAGCTTTCTTT. Translating gives CASSFGRGANTEAFF. Variable domain in full (rest from reference TRBV9 and TRBJ1-1): DSGVTQTPKHLITATGQRVTLRCSPRSGDLSVYWYQQSLDQGLQFLIQYYNGEERAKGNILERFSAQQFPDLHSELNLSSLELGDSALYFCASSFGRGANTEAFFGQGTRLTVV.

The V call is TRBV4-3, the J call TRBJ2-2, with TRBD2 matching 7 bases. V lost 4 bases and J lost 3; bases outside the gene matches: 8. This CDR3 is built from 16 residues. Germline CDR1 reads LGHNA; CDR2 reads YSLEER. CDR3 protein: CASSPLRGGYTGELFF. CDR3 DNA sequence: TGCGCCAGCAGCCCCTTACGCGGGGGTTACACCGGGGAGCTGTTTTTT.

This sequence joins TRBV7-2 and TRBJ2-7; 7 bases are shared with TRBD1. V dropped 1 base and J dropped 6; count of bases not matched to a gene: 3. The CDR3 is 13 amino acids. Germline CDR1 is SGHTA and CDR2 is FQGNSA. The CDR3 protein is CASSLGQGVEQYF. In DNA form, the CDR3 reads TGTGCCAGCAGCTTAGGGCAGGGGGTCGAGCAGTACTTC.

The chain recombines TRBV6-2 or TRBV6-3 with TRBJ1-5; tentatively, D is TRBD1 (6 bases). CDR1 MNHEY and CDR2 SVGEGT come from the germline V gene. This CDR3 region has 16 residues. V gave up 2 bases and J gave up 0 bases, with 11 bases separating them. CDR3 region: CASSYGTLYSNQPQHF. The CDR3 nucleotides are TGTGCCAGCAGTTACGGGACACTTTATAGCAATCAGCCCCAGCATTTT.

The chain uses TRBV9 and TRBJ1-3, with 7 bases lining up with TRBD1. The germline V gene encodes CDR1 SGDLS and CDR2 YYNGEE. This CDR3 spans 16 amino acids. After removal of 4 bases from V and 0 bases from J, the junction contained 7 bases not matched to a gene. The DNA of the CDR3 is TGTGCCAGCAGCCATGGACAGGAGAGCTCTGGAAACACCATATATTTT. This gives the protein CASSHGQESSGNTIYF.